This T cell receptor (beta chain) was obtained from a study of cytomegalovirus exposure and HLA in healthy donors. The PCR made use of 60 Vbeta and 13 Jbeta primers. The data were produced by immunoSEQ multiplex PCR, yet TCRdb's version contains in-frame clones alone and is incomplete. The table includes 140,000 to 150,000 clones, around 72% detected once. The CDR3 has 14 amino acids. Germline lookup yields CDR1 MGHDK and CDR2 SYGVNS. V lost 4 bases to trimming and J lost 2 bases; unmatched junction nucleotides: 3. A remark on this clone: Its antigen is unknown.

Study findings and constraints: Across donors, presence/absence analyses took sequencing depth to be roughly uniform.

Sequencing was done on a sample of PBMCs. The J gene is TRBJ2-7, the V gene TRBV25-1; TRBD1 matches 9 bases. The receptor was derived from a man aged 35-49 years in good health and CMV-seronegative. CDR3 residues: CASSGDRDAYEQYF. CDR3 coding DNA: TGTGCCAGCAGTGGGGACAGGGATGCCTACGAGCAGTACTTC.